The 4 T cell receptor beta chains given below trace back to one sample, sequenced in a study of beta chain features in type 1 diabetes. Study-wide findings and caveats: TCRB CDR3 length was moderately but significantly reduced in all four CD4+ subsets of Type 1 diabetes patients.

The authors reverse transcribed all of the isolated RNA, so sequencing captured expressed TCRB transcripts. Assay used: immunoSEQ multiplex PCR; TCRdb lists only in-frame clones, some missing. The repertoire has roughly 330,000 clones, 13% of them found once; the top ten carry roughly 0.015%. These TCRs' antigens remain unknown. The sequencing input was naive CD4+ T cells from blood. These TCRs come from a woman in her late teens or twenties with type 1 diabetes.

The chain joins TRBV7-9 to TRBJ1-1; 7 bases are a match to TRBD1. Losses at the gene ends were 7 bases for V and 2 bases for J; bases not matched to a gene: 7. CDR1 is SEHNR, CDR2 FQNEAQ, per germline (reference sequence). The CDR3 runs to 14 residues. CDR3 region: CASILGTENTEAFF. Here the CDR3 DNA reads TGTGCCAGCATACTCGGGACAGAAAACACTGAAGCTTTCTTT.

The rearrangement joins TRBV7-2 to TRBJ1-1; 9 bases are shared with TRBD1. The germline CDR1 and CDR2 sequences are SGHTA and FQGNSA. J lost 2 bases, V lost 5 bases, and 6 bases had no gene match. This CDR3 contains 15 residues. CDR3 in amino acids: CASSRTGGRNTEAFF. The CDR3 DNA reads TGTGCCAGCAGCCGTACAGGGGGCCGTAACACTGAAGCTTTCTTT.

The sample holds a few counts of this clone. V gene TRBV28 combines with J gene TRBJ2-3; 7 bases are a match to TRBD1. The CDR3 extends over 16 amino acids. Unmatched junction bases numbered 9, after V lost 4 bases and J lost 2 bases. Germline V gene lookup returns CDR1 MDHEN and CDR2 SYDVKM. CDR3 sequence reads: CASSSGQLTHTDTQYF. CDR3 coding DNA: TGTGCCAGCAGTTCGGGACAGCTTACCCACACAGATACGCAGTATTTT.

This clone was seen only a few times. V and J are TRBV5-4 and TRBJ2-1, with TRBD1 matching over 7 bases. Unmatched junction bases numbered 7, after V lost 4 bases and J lost 3 bases. This CDR3 region has 15 residues. Looked up from germline, CDR1 is SGHNT and CDR2 is YYREEE (reference sequence). CDR3 DNA sequence: TGTGCCAGCAGCGTCGACAGGGCCCGCTACAATGAGCAGTTCTTC. This gives the protein CASSVDRARYNEQFF.